These T cell receptor beta chains were read from a single sample in a study of OX40 agonist ivuxolimab in advanced cancers. Only in-frame clones appear in the TCRdb table, and some are missing; sequencing was by immunoSEQ multiplex PCR. The profile shows about 150,000 clones, 85% to 95% of them singletons. The sequenced sample was CD4+ or CD8+ T cells sorted from blood, obtained in a trial of the OX40 agonist ivuxolimab. Source of these receptors: an adult with an advanced solid tumor such as melanoma, head and neck, liver or kidney cancer. CDR3s leave out the opening cysteine and the closing phenylalanine or tryptophan. Fields, in order: V gene, CDR3 length, J gene, CDR3 protein.

v_gene: TRBV18; len: 12; j_gene: TRBJ2-5; CDR3aa: ASSPPSVRETQY
v_gene: TRBV21-1; len: 15; j_gene: TRBJ1-1; CDR3aa: ASSKGGRVRMNTEAF
v_gene: TRBV18; len: 12; j_gene: TRBJ2-7; CDR3aa: ASSSRTDTYEQY
v_gene: TRBV4-1; len: 13; j_gene: TRBJ2-2; CDR3aa: ASSQEIRVPGELF
v_gene: TRBV6-1; len: 12; j_gene: TRBJ2-7; CDR3aa: ASTIGTGLYEQY
v_gene: TRBV19; len: 12; j_gene: TRBJ2-7; CDR3aa: ASGPTGTSYEQY
v_gene: TRBV18; len: 13; j_gene: TRBJ1-6; CDR3aa: ASSPDRVFNSPLH
v_gene: TRBV5-1; len: 12; j_gene: TRBJ1-2; CDR3aa: ASSLGSEGYGYT
v_gene: TRBV5-1; len: 13; j_gene: TRBJ2-2; CDR3aa: ASSSLGGPPGELF
v_gene: TRBV14; len: 15; j_gene: TRBJ2-3; CDR3aa: ASSHRKGLAATDTQY